This is a list of T cell receptor beta chains from one sample in a study of Ad26.COV2.S vaccination and SARS-CoV-2 variants. Using immunoSEQ multiplex PCR, the repertoire was profiled, and TCRdb retains in-frame clones only, with some absent. In the table there are 240,000 or so clones, approximately 87% of which are singletons. The source was peripheral blood, collected in a trial of Ad26.COV2.S vaccine versus placebo. The origin of the receptors is a person aged 18 to 65 who received the Ad26.COV2.S COVID-19 vaccine or a placebo. CDR3s include the opening cysteine and the closing phenylalanine or tryptophan. A D gene is named only where the DNA matches it firmly. Size is omitted from some rows. Given values are once, few, many or a class for expanded clones.

j_call clone_size d_call v_call cdr3_nt cdr3_aa
TRBJ2-1 . . TRBV7-9 TGTGCCAGCAGCCCTGCTTTTAGTGGTATCGGGTATGAGCAGTTCTTC CASSPAFSGIGYEQFF
TRBJ1-2 . . TRBV28 TGTGCCAGCAGTCCCTCCATCCGGGTCTCTGGCTACACCTTC CASSPSIRVSGYTF
TRBJ2-7 . TRBD2 TRBV7-9 TGTGCCAGCAGCTTAAATCCTAGCGGGGTCGGGTCCTACGAGCAGTACTTC CASSLNPSGVGSYEQYF
TRBJ2-5 . . TRBV6-2/TRBV6-3 TGTGCCAGCAGTGCATGGGGGAAGCAAGAGACCCAGTACTTC CASSAWGKQETQYF
TRBJ2-1 . TRBD2 TRBV7-9 TGTGCCAGCAGCTTAGTTATGGGACTAGCGGGAGGTCGCGAGCAGTTCTTC CASSLVMGLAGGREQFF
TRBJ2-3 . . TRBV7-9 TGTGCCTATACGAGGGGCCTATTCACAGATACGCAGTATTTT CAYTRGLFTDTQYF
TRBJ2-2 . . TRBV10-1 TGCGCCAGCAGTGAACAGGGAGGGGACACCGGGGAGCTGTTTTTT CASSEQGGDTGELFF
TRBJ2-2 . TRBD2 TRBV10-2 TGCGCCAGCAGTGATGGGTTAGCGGGAGTCCCGACCGGGGAGCTGTTTTTT CASSDGLAGVPTGELFF
TRBJ2-7 . . TRBV18 TGTGCCAGCTCACCCAACAGGGGAGCGGGGTACGAGCAGTACTTC CASSPNRGAGYEQYF
TRBJ1-1 . . TRBV28 TGTGCCAGCAGTCGGAAGAGGAACACTGAAGCTTTCTTT CASSRKRNTEAFF
TRBJ2-3 . . TRBV3-1/TRBV3-2 TGTGCCAGCAGCCTATTCAGGGCCGCGGCAGATACGCAGTATTTT CASSLFRAAADTQYF
TRBJ2-1 . TRBD1 TRBV10-3 TGTGCCGCCCGGACAGGGTACAATGAGCAGTTCTTC CAARTGYNEQFF
TRBJ2-3 . . TRBV6-4 TGTGCCACCCAACCTTACAGGGACGGGACAGATACGCAGTATTTT CATQPYRDGTDTQYF
TRBJ1-4 . . TRBV16 TGTGCCAGCAGCCAAACGTCAACTAATGAAAAACTGTTTTTT CASSQTSTNEKLFF
TRBJ1-1 . TRBD1 TRBV15 TGTGCCACAAGGGACAGGGGGCAGTTCGGTGAAGCTTTCTTT CATRDRGQFGEAFF
TRBJ2-7 . TRBD1 TRBV30 TGTGCCTGGAGTGGACGACAGGGCCTCCCCAGGGAGCAGTACTTC CAWSGRQGLPREQYF
TRBJ2-7 . . TRBV4-3 TGCGCCAGCAGCCTTTCGGCAGGAAGTTACGAGCAGTACTTC CASSLSAGSYEQYF
TRBJ2-3 . . TRBV5-1 TGCGCCAGCAGCTTGGCGGGGGAGACCACAGATACGCAGTATTTT CASSLAGETTDTQYF
TRBJ2-2 . TRBD2 TRBV7-2 TGTGCCAGCACTAGTAGCGGGGCGGAGAGGGAGCTGTTTTTT CASTSSGAERELFF
TRBJ1-4 . . TRBV5-4 TGTGCCAGCAGCTTGAGGGGGAATGAAAAACTGTTTTTT CASSLRGNEKLFF
TRBJ2-7 . . TRBV5-1 TGCGCCAGCAGCTTGGGGGGGACCACGAAGCAGTACTTC CASSLGGTTKQYF
TRBJ1-6 . TRBD1 TRBV7-8 TGTGCCAGCAGTTTACAGGGGGAAGGTTCACCCCTCCACTTT CASSLQGEGSPLHF
TRBJ1-2 . . TRBV21-1 TGTGCCAGCAGCAAAGTCCTCAGGGGCCCCTATGGCTACACCTTC CASSKVLRGPYGYTF
TRBJ1-6 . . TRBV18 TGTGCCAGCTCCCCGGGGCCGAGGGGGTCACCCCTCCACTTT CASSPGPRGSPLHF
TRBJ2-7 . . TRBV28 TGTGCCAGCAGTACTCTCTACGAGCAGTACTTC CASSTLYEQYF
TRBJ2-5 . . TRBV19 TGTGCCAGTAGTATTGAGGGGTTGAAGACCCAGTACTTC CASSIEGLKTQYF
TRBJ1-1 . TRBD1 TRBV28 TGTGCCAGCAGTTTCACCGTCTACAGGGGGGGGATGAACACTGAAGCTTTCTTT CASSFTVYRGGMNTEAFF
TRBJ1-1 . . TRBV30 TGTGCCTGGAACCGGGCAGGTGAAGCTTTCTTT CAWNRAGEAFF
TRBJ1-4 . TRBD1 TRBV18 TGTGCCAGCTCACCATATGGACAGGGGGCAACTAATGAAAAACTGTTTTTT CASSPYGQGATNEKLFF
TRBJ1-1 . TRBD1 TRBV20-1 TGCAGTGCTAGTTCCGGGACAGGAAAGATGAACACTGAAGCTTTCTTT CSASSGTGKMNTEAFF
TRBJ2-7 . TRBD2 TRBV7-2 TGTGCCAGCACCCTCAATGGGGGTCCTAGCGGATATACCTACGAGCAGTACTTC CASTLNGGPSGYTYEQYF
TRBJ2-7 . . TRBV2 TGTGCCAGCAGTGGGGACGACTCCTACGAGCAGTACTTC CASSGDDSYEQYF
TRBJ2-7 . TRBD1 TRBV2 TGTGCCAGCAGTGAAGCCGTGACAGGGGTTGGCTACGAGCAGTACTTC CASSEAVTGVGYEQYF
TRBJ2-1 . TRBD2 TRBV4-1 TGCGCCAGCAGACACGAGCTAGCGGCCTACAATGAGCAGTTCTTC CASRHELAAYNEQFF
TRBJ1-3 . TRBD1 TRBV5-3 TGTGCCAGAAGCTGGGTAAGGACAGGCTCAATCGGAAACACCATATATTTT CARSWVRTGSIGNTIYF
TRBJ2-1 once . TRBV25-1 TGTGCCAGCAGTGGCGTAGCGGCCTTCAATGAGCAGTTCTTC CASSGVAAFNEQFF
TRBJ2-1 . . TRBV28 TGTGCCAGCAGCCCGGGCCATTATGAGCAGTTCTTC CASSPGHYEQFF
TRBJ2-5 . TRBD1 TRBV5-1 TGCGCCAGCAGCTCCTTCCGGGACAGGGGGGAGACCCAGTACTTC CASSSFRDRGETQYF
TRBJ1-6 . TRBD1 TRBV27 TGTGCCAGCAGTTTAGGGACAGTAACTAATTCACCCCTCCACTTT CASSLGTVTNSPLHF
TRBJ1-1 . . TRBV7-2 TGTGCCAGCAGCCCAAACAGGGTGGCTGAAGCTTTCTTT CASSPNRVAEAFF
TRBJ2-3 . . TRBV28 TGTGCCAGCAGTTCCGCAGGGTCCCCCACAGATACGCAGTATTTT CASSSAGSPTDTQYF
TRBJ1-3 . . TRBV5-1 TGCGCCAGCAGCTTGGATGCTGGAAACACCATATATTTT CASSLDAGNTIYF
TRBJ2-2 . TRBD2 TRBV7-6 TGTGCCAGCAGCTTACCCCGACTAGCCTGGAACACCGGGGAGCTGTTTTTT CASSLPRLAWNTGELFF
TRBJ1-2 . TRBD1 TRBV4-1 TGCGCCAGCAGCCAAGGGACAGGGACTAACTATGGCTACACCTTC CASSQGTGTNYGYTF
TRBJ1-1 . . TRBV19 TGTGCCAGTAGTATAGAGGTCTGGCTCTCCGAAGCTTTCTTT CASSIEVWLSEAFF